One sample yielded the 2 T cell receptor beta chains listed below, sequenced in a study of glioma-infiltrating T cells after dendritic cell vaccination. Only in-frame clones appear in the TCRdb table, and some are missing; sequencing was by immunoSEQ multiplex PCR. The sample has some 110,000 clones, around 90% seen once. Time point defined: after dendritic cell vaccination, including at tumor progression/relapse. Sample: blood, taken after dendritic cell vaccination. The receptors stem from a human donor with glioblastoma.

V and J are TRBV7-6 and TRBJ1-1, with TRBD1 matching over 7 bases. The CDR3 contains 14 residues. The germline V gene has CDR1 SGHVS and CDR2 FNYEAQ. V lost 5 bases, J lost 8 bases, and 11 bases stayed unmatched. CDR3 sequence: CASSAGTVFSEAFF. DNA of the CDR3: TGTGCCAGCAGCGCCGGGACAGTCTTCTCCGAAGCTTTCTTT.

V usage is TRBV2 and J usage is TRBJ2-1, with 11 bases lining up with TRBD2. Trimming took 4 bases from V and 4 from J; bases not matched to a gene: 3. This CDR3 region has 15 residues. CDR1 SNHLY and CDR2 FYNNEI come from the germline V gene. Here the CDR3 DNA reads TGTGCCAGCAGTGTGCTAGCGGGGGGATACAATGAGCAGTTCTTC. This encodes CASSVLAGGYNEQFF. The full variable domain, in which reference TRBV2 and TRBJ2-1 provide the parts outside the CDR3, is EPEVTQTPSHQVTQMGQEVILRCVPISNHLYFYWYRQILGQKVEFLVSFYNNEISEKSEIFDDQFSVERPDGSNFTLKIRSTKLEDSAMYFCASSVLAGGYNEQFFGPGTRLTVL.